This entry is about one TCR beta chain. What it recognizes is unknown. The germline gives CDR1 MNHEY, CDR2 SVGAGI. The V segment lost 2 bases and the J segment 2 bases; nucleotides outside the gene matches: 2. The length of the CDR3 is 15 residues. This sample was included in a study of T cells in tuberculosis. Study details: Sequenced TCRs come from CD1B-GMM tetramer-binding T cells.

The study's findings and limits: The TCR-beta difference was not significant; alpha differences partly reflected length.

The protocol was immunoSEQ multiplex PCR, while the TCRdb copy is restricted to in-frame clones and leaves out a portion. Of about 7,700 clones listed, roughly 94% are singletons. Specimen: PBMCs. V is TRBV6-5 and J is TRBJ2-1, with 8 bases that match TRBD2. This sequence originates from an adult with tuberculosis. The CDR3 nucleotides are TGTGCCAGCAGTTACGGCGGGGGGACCTACAATGAGCAGTTCTTC. Amino acids: CASSYGGGTYNEQFF.